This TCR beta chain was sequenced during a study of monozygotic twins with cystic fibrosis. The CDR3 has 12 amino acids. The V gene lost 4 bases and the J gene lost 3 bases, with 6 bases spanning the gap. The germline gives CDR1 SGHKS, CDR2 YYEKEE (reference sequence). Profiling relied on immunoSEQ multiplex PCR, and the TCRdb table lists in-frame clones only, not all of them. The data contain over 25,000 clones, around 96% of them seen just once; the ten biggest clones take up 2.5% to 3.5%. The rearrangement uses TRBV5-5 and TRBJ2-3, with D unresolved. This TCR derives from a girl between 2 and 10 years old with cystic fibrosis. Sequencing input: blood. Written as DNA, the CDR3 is TGTGCCAGCAGCGCACATACAGATACGCAGTATTTT. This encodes CASSAHTDTQYF.